The clone carrying this T cell receptor (beta chain) was recorded once. The antigen remains undetermined. Trimming took off 0 bases at V and 6 bases at J, with 8 bases between the two ends. CDR1 is LGHDT, CDR2 YNNKEL, per germline (reference sequence). CDR3 length: 13 amino acids. The sample originates from a study of T cells in Graves' hyperthyroidism and ophthalmopathy. On the study more broadly: Staff took peripheral blood when the initial diagnosis was made, before any treatment began.

Amplification of TCR beta CDR3 regions was performed using RNA transcripts as template. TCR CDR3 regions were first amplified by RT-PCR with HTBI primers. From the multiplex PCR reads, TCRdb called clonotypes with MiXCR, one entry per CDR3 protein. The sample records some 570,000 distinct CDR3 sequences, roughly 17% being singletons. Points from the study as a whole: The model anticipated ophthalmopathy a median around six months pre-onset. From stable hyperthyroidism, ophthalmopathy was set apart by a 13 V-J model.

This receptor was obtained from a woman aged 18-29 years with Graves' ophthalmopathy. Sequenced material: blood. The chain recombines TRBV3-1 with TRBJ2-5, with D possibly being TRBD2 (5 bases). The CDR3 nucleotides read TGTGCCAGCAGCCAAGAACCGGGAAAGACCCAGTACTTC. Its protein product is CASSQEPGKTQYF.